These 20 T cell receptor beta chains were sequenced from one sample in a study of T cell repertoires in cytomegalovirus infection. Each CDR3 protein gets one entry after TCRdb re-called the reads with MiXCR. This sample has 90,000 to 120,000 distinct CDR3 sequences, with roughly 39% found just once. These receptors lack a known antigen. This material consisted of CD8+ T cells from cultured PBMCs, taken from culture after CMV antigen stimulation. The receptors were gathered from a human donor in good health (CMV status not recorded). Some clones in this sample may be carry-over from other donors' samples.

This chain joins TRBV7-9 and TRBJ2-3; D ambiguous. Trimming removed 1 base from V and 2 bases from J, with 13 bases in between. From germline, CDR1 is SEHNR and CDR2 FQNEAQ (reference sequence). This CDR3 region has 16 residues. Here the CDR3 DNA reads TGTGCCAGCAGCTTAGTCAGTAGGGATCCCACAGATACGCAGTATTTT. Its translation: CASSLVSRDPTDTQYF.

The chain uses TRBV7-4 and TRBJ2-7, with TRBD2 as a possible D gene (5 bases). This CDR3 is built from 14 residues. Germline assignment: CDR1 SGHVT and CDR2 SQSDAQ. Trimming removed 1 base at V and 4 bases at J, with 11 bases between. CDR3 in amino acids: CASSLVRGRYEQYF. The CDR3 bases are TGTGCCAGCAGCTTAGTAAGAGGGCGGTACGAGCAGTACTTC.

The chain recombines TRBV19 with TRBJ1-1; D is uncertain. V was shortened by 2 bases and J by 2 bases, with 6 bases between the two germline ends. CDR3 length equals 13 residues. The germline V gene has CDR1 LNHDA and CDR2 SQIVND (reference sequence). CDR3 residues: CASSITENTEAFF. CDR3 sequence (DNA): TGTGCCAGTAGTATAACAGAAAACACTGAAGCTTTCTTT.

This clonotype was seen a handful of times. The V gene is TRBV14, the J gene TRBJ2-1; TRBD1 or TRBD2 may be the D gene (5 bases each). CDR3 size: 18 residues. The V gene's germline CDR1 is SGHDN and CDR2 FVKESK. Trimming cost V 2 bases and J 5 bases, with 22 bases left between them. CDR3 sequence: CASSQHGALGRVNNEQFF. The CDR3 nucleotides read TGTGCCAGCAGCCAACACGGGGCCCTAGGACGGGTAAACAATGAGCAGTTCTTC.

CDR3 amino acids: CASRPGEQETQYF. The DNA for the CDR3 is TGTGCCAGCAGACCAGGGGAGCAAGAGACCCAGTACTTC. The rearrangement joins TRBV12-3 or TRBV12-4 to TRBJ2-5; D is possibly TRBD1 (6 bases). This CDR3 contains 13 residues. The V end was cut by 6 bases, the J end by 2 bases, with 10 bases between.

The chain combines TRBV12-3 or TRBV12-4 with TRBJ1-1, with unresolved D. V shed 3 bases and J shed 5 bases, with 13 bases lying between them. The CDR3 is 14 amino acids. CDR3 region: CASSLIGEETEAFF. CDR3 in DNA: TGTGCCAGCAGTTTGATTGGGGAAGAAACTGAAGCTTTCTTT.

The V and J genes are TRBV19 and TRBJ1-1; a weak D match, TRBD1 (5 bases). The CDR3 contains 13 residues. Germline CDR1 reads LNHDA; CDR2 reads SQIVND (reference sequence). Trimming stripped 2 bases from V and 6 bases from J, with 10 bases between. The chain's CDR3 is CASSIWGGAEAFF. The CDR3 coding sequence is TGTGCCAGTAGTATATGGGGGGGAGCTGAAGCTTTCTTT.

This chain links TRBV15 with TRBJ2-7; 11 nucleotides match TRBD1. V shed 0 bases, J shed 5 bases, and the junction held 6 bases outside the gene matches. This CDR3 comprises 16 residues. Germline loops: CDR1 LNHNV, CDR2 YYDKDF (reference sequence). The DNA for the CDR3 is TGTGCCACCAGCAGAGAGGATGGACAGGGGGCGGACGAGCAGTACTTC. Encoded protein: CATSREDGQGADEQYF.

The chain uses TRBV6-1 and TRBJ2-2, with D perhaps TRBD2 (5 bases). The CDR3 contains 15 residues. CDR1 and CDR2 (germline): MNHNS, SASEGT. Trimming removed 3 bases from V and 1 base from J, with 9 bases in between. In DNA, the CDR3 is TGTGCCAGCAGTGAGTGGACTGGGAACACCGGGGAGCTGTTTTTT. Translating gives CASSEWTGNTGELFF.

The genes are TRBV5-4 and TRBJ1-4; D not resolved. Germline V gene data show CDR1 as SGHNT and CDR2 as YYREEE (reference sequence). CDR3 length: 15 amino acids. With 4 bases removed from V and 0 bases from J, the gap between germline ends came to 10 bases. In nucleotides, the CDR3 is TGTGCCAGCAGCCTCACCACGCCAACTAATGAAAAACTGTTTTTT. Translating gives CASSLTTPTNEKLFF.

The chain uses TRBV29-1 and TRBJ2-5, with D possibly being TRBD2 (6 bases). The V and J ends lost 1 base and 1 base respectively, with 16 bases between them. Germline-derived CDR1 and CDR2 are SQVTM and ANQGSEA. This CDR3 comprises 16 residues. The CDR3 loop is CSVEVGGWAGQETQYF. The CDR3 nucleotides are TGCAGCGTTGAAGTCGGGGGTTGGGCGGGCCAAGAGACCCAGTACTTC.

This clonotype appeared a few times. The chain uses TRBV7-6 and TRBJ2-7; possibly TRBD1 for D (6 bases). The germline gives CDR1 SGHVS, CDR2 FNYEAQ. The CDR3 loop spans 17 amino acids. V lost 4 bases to trimming and J lost 0 bases, with 19 bases between them. CDR3: CASSSVLSQDSSYEQYF. The DNA of the CDR3 is TGTGCCAGCAGCTCTGTTTTGTCCCAGGACAGCTCCTACGAGCAGTACTTC.

The gene calls are TRBV19 and TRBJ2-5; unclear D gene. This CDR3 contains 13 residues. Trimming cost V 5 bases and J 5 bases, with 12 bases left between them. The germline CDR1 and CDR2 sequences are LNHDA and SQIVND (reference sequence). The CDR3 reads CASSWGIVETQYF. CDR3 in DNA: TGTGCCAGTAGTTGGGGAATTGTCGAGACCCAGTACTTC.

The sample holds many counts of this clonotype. V and J are TRBV27 and TRBJ1-1; D is perhaps TRBD1 (5 bases). The V end was cut by 10 bases, the J end by 5 bases, with 17 bases between. The CDR3 totals 13 residues. From germline, CDR1 is MNHEY and CDR2 SMNVEV (reference sequence). CDR3 sequence (DNA): TGTGCCACATCGGGCCAGGGAAGGACTGAAGCTTTCTTT. The encoded protein is CATSGQGRTEAFF.

This sequence joins TRBV4-1 and TRBJ1-5, with unresolved D. This CDR3 comprises 14 residues. CDR1 MGHRA and CDR2 YSYEKL come from the germline V gene. The ends were cut back, 0 bases at V and 7 bases at J, with 10 bases in the middle. CDR3 sequence reads: CASSQEIGEQPQHF. The CDR3 DNA follows: TGCGCCAGCAGCCAAGAAATCGGCGAACAGCCCCAGCATTTT.

J is TRBJ2-5 and V is TRBV5-4; D ambiguous. V was clipped by 1 base and J by 4 bases, with 11 bases between them. This CDR3 is 14 amino acids long. CDR1 is SGHNT, CDR2 YYREEE, per germline (reference sequence). The CDR3 spells CASSLLMDSETQYF. The CDR3 DNA reads as TGTGCCAGCAGCTTGCTAATGGATTCAGAGACCCAGTACTTC.

The V and J genes are TRBV14 and TRBJ1-6; D gene unclear. This CDR3 is 16 amino acids long. V lost 0 bases and J lost 7, with 13 bases in between. Per germline, CDR1 SGHDN and CDR2 FVKESK. CDR3 sequence reads: CASSQEVGRQNSPLHF. The DNA of the CDR3 is TGTGCCAGCAGCCAAGAGGTGGGCAGACAAAATTCACCCCTCCACTTT.

This rearrangement joins TRBV2 to TRBJ2-2; 13 bases line up with TRBD2. Losses at the gene ends were 3 bases for V and 2 bases for J; bases not matched to a gene: 3. Germline values: CDR1 SNHLY, CDR2 FYNNEI. The CDR3 consists of 17 residues. For the CDR3, the DNA is TGTGCCAGCAGTGAGCGACTAGCGGGGGGAAACACCGGGGAGCTGTTTTTT. This sequence encodes CASSERLAGGNTGELFF. The full variable domain, with the rest looked up from reference TRBV2 and TRBJ2-2, is EPEVTQTPSHQVTQMGQEVILRCVPISNHLYFYWYRQILGQKVEFLVSFYNNEISEKSEIFDDQFSVERPDGSNFTLKIRSTKLEDSAMYFCASSERLAGGNTGELFFGEGSRLTVL.

This clonotype appeared a few times. The chain recombines TRBV12-3 or TRBV12-4 with TRBJ2-1, with a tentative D call TRBD1 (5 bases). The length of the CDR3 is 12 residues. Between the trimmed V and J ends, which lost 6 bases and 7 bases, there was a span of 10 bases. The CDR3: CASSTSGNEQFF. CDR3 nucleotide sequence: TGTGCCAGCAGCACCTCAGGGAATGAGCAGTTCTTC.

The chain carries TRBV2 and TRBJ1-5; no firm D call. Deletions cut 4 bases from V and 0 bases from J, with 16 bases between. This CDR3 has 17 amino acids. Germline CDR1 reads SNHLY; CDR2 reads FYNNEI. In nucleotides, the CDR3 is TGTGCCAGCAGTGCCCCGAGGGCAGGAAGTAGCAATCAGCCCCAGCATTTT. The encoded protein is CASSAPRAGSSNQPQHF.